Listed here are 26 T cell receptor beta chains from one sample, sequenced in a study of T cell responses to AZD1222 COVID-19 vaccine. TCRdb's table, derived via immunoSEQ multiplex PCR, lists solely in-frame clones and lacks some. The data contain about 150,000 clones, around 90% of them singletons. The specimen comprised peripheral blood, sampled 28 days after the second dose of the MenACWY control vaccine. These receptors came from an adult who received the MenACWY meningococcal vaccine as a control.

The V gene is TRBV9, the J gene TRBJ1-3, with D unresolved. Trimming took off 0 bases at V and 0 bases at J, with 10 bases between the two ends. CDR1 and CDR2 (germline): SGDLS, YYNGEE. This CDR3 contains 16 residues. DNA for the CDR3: TGTGCCAGCAGCGTAGGCTGGGATGGCTCTGGAAACACCATATATTTT. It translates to CASSVGWDGSGNTIYF.

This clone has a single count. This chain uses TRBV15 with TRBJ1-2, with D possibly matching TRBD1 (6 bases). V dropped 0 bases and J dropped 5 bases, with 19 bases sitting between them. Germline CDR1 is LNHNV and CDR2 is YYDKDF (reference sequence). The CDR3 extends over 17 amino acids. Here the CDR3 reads CATSRETRGPVAYGYTF. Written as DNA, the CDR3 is TGTGCCACCAGCAGAGAAACCCGGGGGCCTGTCGCGTATGGCTACACCTTC.

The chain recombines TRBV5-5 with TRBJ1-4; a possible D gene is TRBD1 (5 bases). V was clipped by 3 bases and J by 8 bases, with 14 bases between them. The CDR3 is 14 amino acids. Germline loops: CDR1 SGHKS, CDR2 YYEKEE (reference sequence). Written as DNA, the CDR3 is TGTGCCAGCAGCTGGACCGGAGGGGACGAAAAACTGTTTTTT. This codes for CASSWTGGDEKLFF.

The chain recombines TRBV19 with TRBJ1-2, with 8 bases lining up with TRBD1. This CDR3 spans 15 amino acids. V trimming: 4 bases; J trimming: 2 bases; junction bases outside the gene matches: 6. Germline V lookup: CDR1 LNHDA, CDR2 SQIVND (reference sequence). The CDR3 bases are TGTGCCAGTAGTACTGGACAGGGCACGAACTATGGCTACACCTTC. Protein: CASSTGQGTNYGYTF.

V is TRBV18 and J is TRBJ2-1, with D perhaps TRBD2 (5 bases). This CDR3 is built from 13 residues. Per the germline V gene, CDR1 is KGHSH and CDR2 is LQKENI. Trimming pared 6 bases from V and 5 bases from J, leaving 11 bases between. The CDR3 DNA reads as TGTGCCAGCTCCCCCCCCGGGAACAATGAGCAGTTCTTC. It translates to CASSPPGNNEQFF.

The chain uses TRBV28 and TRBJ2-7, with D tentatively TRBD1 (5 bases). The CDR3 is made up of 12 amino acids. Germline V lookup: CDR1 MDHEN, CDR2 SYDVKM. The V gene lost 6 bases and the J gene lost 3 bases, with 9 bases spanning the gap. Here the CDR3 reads CASRRTLYEQYF. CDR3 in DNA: TGTGCCAGCAGGAGGACACTCTACGAGCAGTACTTC.

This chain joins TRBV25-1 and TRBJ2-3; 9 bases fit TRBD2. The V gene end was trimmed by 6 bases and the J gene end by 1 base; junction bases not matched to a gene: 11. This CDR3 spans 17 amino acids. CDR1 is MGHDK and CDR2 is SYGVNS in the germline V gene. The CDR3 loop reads CASRPASGILGTDTQYF. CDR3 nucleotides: TGTGCCAGCAGGCCGGCTAGCGGGATCTTAGGCACAGATACGCAGTATTTT.

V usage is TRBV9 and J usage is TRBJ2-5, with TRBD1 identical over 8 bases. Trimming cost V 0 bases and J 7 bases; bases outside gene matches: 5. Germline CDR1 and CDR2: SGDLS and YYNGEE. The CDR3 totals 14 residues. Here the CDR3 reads CASSVGQGAATQYF. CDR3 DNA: TGTGCCAGCAGCGTAGGGCAGGGGGCTGCGACCCAGTACTTC.

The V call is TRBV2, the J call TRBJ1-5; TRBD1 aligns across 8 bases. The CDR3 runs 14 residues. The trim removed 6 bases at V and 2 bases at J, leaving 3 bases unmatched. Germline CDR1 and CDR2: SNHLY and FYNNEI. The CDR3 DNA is TGTGCCAGCAGGCAGACAGGGGGCAATCAGCCCCAGCATTTT. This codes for CASRQTGGNQPQHF.

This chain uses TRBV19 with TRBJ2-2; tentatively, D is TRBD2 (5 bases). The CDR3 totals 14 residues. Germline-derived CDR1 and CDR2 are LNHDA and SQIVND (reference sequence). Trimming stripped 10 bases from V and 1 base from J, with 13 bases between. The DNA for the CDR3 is TGTGCCACCCCAACTGGGAGGAACACCGGGGAGCTGTTTTTT. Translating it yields CATPTGRNTGELFF.

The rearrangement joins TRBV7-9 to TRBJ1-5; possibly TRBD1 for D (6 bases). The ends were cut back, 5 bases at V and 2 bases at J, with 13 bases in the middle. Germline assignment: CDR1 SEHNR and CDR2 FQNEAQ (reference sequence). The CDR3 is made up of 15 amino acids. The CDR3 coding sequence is TGTGCCAGCAGCCCAGCGGGGGCTGGCAATCAGCCCCAGCATTTT. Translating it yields CASSPAGAGNQPQHF.

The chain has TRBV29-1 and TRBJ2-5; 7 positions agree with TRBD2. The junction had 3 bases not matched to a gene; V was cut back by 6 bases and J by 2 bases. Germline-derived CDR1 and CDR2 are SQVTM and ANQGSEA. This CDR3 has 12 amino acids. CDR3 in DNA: TGCAGCGTGAGGGACTATCAAGAGACCCAGTACTTC. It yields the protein CSVRDYQETQYF.

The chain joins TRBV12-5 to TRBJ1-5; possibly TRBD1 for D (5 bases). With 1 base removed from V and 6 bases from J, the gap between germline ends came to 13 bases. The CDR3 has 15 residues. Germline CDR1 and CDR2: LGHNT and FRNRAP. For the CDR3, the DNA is TGTGCTAGTGGTTTGGGACAGTATGAGGGTCAGCCCCAGCATTTT. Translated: CASGLGQYEGQPQHF.

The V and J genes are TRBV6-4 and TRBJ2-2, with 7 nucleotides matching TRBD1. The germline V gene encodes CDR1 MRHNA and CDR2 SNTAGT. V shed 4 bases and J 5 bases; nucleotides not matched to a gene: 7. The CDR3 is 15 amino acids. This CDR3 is CASSAAGGRTGELFF. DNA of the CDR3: TGTGCCAGCAGTGCGGCAGGGGGTCGGACCGGGGAGCTGTTTTTT.

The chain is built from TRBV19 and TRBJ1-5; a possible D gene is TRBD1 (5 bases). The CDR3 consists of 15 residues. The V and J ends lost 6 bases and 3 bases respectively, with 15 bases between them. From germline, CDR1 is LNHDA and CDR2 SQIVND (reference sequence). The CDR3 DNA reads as TGTGCCAGTAGAAAGGACACGATGCACAATCAGCCCCAGCATTTT. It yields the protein CASRKDTMHNQPQHF.

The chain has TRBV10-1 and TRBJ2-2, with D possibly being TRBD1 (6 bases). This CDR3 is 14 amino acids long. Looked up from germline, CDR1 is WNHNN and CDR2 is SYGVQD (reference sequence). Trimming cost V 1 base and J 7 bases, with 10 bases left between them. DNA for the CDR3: TGCGCCAGCAGTGAGTACAGGGATCTCGGGGAGCTGTTTTTT. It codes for CASSEYRDLGELFF.

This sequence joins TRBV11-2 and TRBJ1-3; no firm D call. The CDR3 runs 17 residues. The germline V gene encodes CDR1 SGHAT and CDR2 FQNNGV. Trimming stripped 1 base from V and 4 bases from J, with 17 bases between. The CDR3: CASSLVGREGGGNTIYF. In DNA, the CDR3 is TGTGCCAGCAGCTTAGTAGGCCGGGAGGGAGGCGGAAACACCATATATTTT.

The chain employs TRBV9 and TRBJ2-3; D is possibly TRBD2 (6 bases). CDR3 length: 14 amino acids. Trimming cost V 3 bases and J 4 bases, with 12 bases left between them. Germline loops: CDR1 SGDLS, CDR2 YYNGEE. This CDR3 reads CASSAAGDPDTQYF. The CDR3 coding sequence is TGTGCCAGCAGCGCAGCGGGTGACCCAGATACGCAGTATTTT.

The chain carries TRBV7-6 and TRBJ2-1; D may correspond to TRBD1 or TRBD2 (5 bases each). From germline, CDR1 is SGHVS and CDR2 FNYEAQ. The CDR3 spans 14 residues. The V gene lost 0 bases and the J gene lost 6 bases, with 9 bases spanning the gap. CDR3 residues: CASSLAPGGNEQFF. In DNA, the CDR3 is TGTGCCAGCAGCTTAGCGCCTGGGGGCAATGAGCAGTTCTTC.

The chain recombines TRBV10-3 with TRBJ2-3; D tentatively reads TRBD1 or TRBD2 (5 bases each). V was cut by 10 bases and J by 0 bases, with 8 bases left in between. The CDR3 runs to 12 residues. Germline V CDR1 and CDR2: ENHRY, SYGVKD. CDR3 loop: CATGPSTDTQYF. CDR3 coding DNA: TGTGCCACGGGACCAAGCACAGATACGCAGTATTTT.

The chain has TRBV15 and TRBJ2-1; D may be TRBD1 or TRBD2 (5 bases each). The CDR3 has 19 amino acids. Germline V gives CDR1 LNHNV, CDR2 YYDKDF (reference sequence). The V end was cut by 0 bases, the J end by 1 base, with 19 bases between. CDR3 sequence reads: CATSRDRGSSHFSYNEQFF. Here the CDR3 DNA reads TGTGCCACCAGCAGAGATCGGGGCAGCAGCCATTTTTCCTACAATGAGCAGTTCTTC. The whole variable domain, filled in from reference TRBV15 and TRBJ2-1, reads DAMVIQNPRYQVTQFGKPVTLSCSQTLNHNVMYWYQQKSSQAPKLLFHYYDKDFNNEADTPDNFQSRRPNTSFCFLDIRSPGLGDTAMYLCATSRDRGSSHFSYNEQFFGPGTRLTVL.

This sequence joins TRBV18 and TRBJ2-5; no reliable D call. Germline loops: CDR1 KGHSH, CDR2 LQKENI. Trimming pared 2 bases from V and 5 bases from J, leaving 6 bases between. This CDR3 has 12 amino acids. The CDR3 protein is CASSPGSETQYF. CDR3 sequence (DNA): TGTGCCAGCTCACCAGGTTCGGAGACCCAGTACTTC.

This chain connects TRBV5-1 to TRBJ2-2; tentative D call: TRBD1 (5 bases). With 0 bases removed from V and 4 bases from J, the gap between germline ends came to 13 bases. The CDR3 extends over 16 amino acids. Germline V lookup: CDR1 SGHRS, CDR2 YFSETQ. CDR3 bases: TGCGCCAGCAGCTTGGTTCTGGGTGGGGCCACCGGGGAGCTGTTTTTT. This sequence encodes CASSLVLGGATGELFF.

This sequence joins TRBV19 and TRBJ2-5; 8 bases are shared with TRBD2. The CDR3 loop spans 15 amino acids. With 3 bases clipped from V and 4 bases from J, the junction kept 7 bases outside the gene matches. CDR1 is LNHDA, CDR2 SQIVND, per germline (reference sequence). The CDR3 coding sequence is TGTGCCAGTAGTATCCGGGGGGGCGTAGGAGAGACCCAGTACTTC. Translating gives CASSIRGGVGETQYF.

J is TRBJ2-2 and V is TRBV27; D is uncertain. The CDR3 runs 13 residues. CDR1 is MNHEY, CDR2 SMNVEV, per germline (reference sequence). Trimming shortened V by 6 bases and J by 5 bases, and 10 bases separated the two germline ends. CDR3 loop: CASRGWFTGELFF. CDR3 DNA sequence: TGTGCCAGCAGGGGATGGTTTACCGGGGAGCTGTTTTTT.

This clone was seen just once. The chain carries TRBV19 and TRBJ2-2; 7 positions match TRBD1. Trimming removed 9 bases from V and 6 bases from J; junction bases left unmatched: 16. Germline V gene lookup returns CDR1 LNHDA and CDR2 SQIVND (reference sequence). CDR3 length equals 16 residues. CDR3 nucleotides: TGTGCCAGCAAAGAACTTCGACAGGGCAAGTCCGGGGAGCTGTTTTTT. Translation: CASKELRQGKSGELFF.